Presented here are 30 T cell receptor beta chains from one specimen sequenced in a study of radiation and T cells in renal cell carcinoma. The time point was: blood 4 weeks post-SBRT, at nephrectomy. The sample's treatment: 15 Gy SBRT to primary tumor, nephrectomy 4 weeks later. Sequencing used immunoSEQ multiplex PCR; TCRdb keeps in-frame clones, though not all of them. The sample contains about 77,000 clones, 83% of which appear only once. This sample comprised blood, obtained from a patient whose treatment included radiotherapy and nephrectomy. The source of these receptors is a woman in her sixties with renal cell carcinoma.

The rearrangement links TRBV2 to TRBJ2-7, with TRBD2 as a possible D gene (6 bases). V gave up 5 bases and J gave up 2 bases, with 13 bases separating them. Germline V lookup: CDR1 SNHLY, CDR2 FYNNEI. The CDR3 extends over 14 amino acids. CDR3 nucleotides: TGTGCCAGCAGTACGGCGGGGCCCACCTACGAGCAGTACTTC. This encodes CASSTAGPTYEQYF.

V is TRBV6-5 and J is TRBJ1-1; no clear D gene. V gave up 2 bases and J gave up 2 bases, with 12 bases separating them. The CDR3 consists of 15 residues. Germline V lookup: CDR1 MNHEY, CDR2 SVGAGI. The CDR3 DNA sequence: TGTGCCAGCAGTTACCATCGGTATTTAAACACTGAAGCTTTCTTT. This sequence encodes CASSYHRYLNTEAFF.

This chain connects TRBV5-8 to TRBJ1-2; D gene unclear. Trimming pared 0 bases from V and 4 bases from J, leaving 10 bases between. The CDR3 has 14 amino acids. Germline assignment: CDR1 SGHTS and CDR2 YDEGEE. This CDR3 reads CASSLGPAAYGYTF. For the CDR3, the DNA is TGTGCCAGCAGCTTGGGCCCGGCAGCCTATGGCTACACCTTC.

The chain is built from TRBV19 and TRBJ1-2; TRBD1 matches 9 bases. This CDR3 spans 17 amino acids. The V gene's germline CDR1 is LNHDA and CDR2 SQIVND (reference sequence). Trimming at V came to 0 bases and at J to 4 bases, leaving 9 bases not matched to a gene. CDR3 sequence: CASSIDRDRARAYGYTF. CDR3 nucleotides: TGTGCCAGTAGTATAGACCGGGACAGGGCTCGGGCCTATGGCTACACCTTC.

The chain has TRBV9 and TRBJ2-7; a possible D gene is TRBD1 (5 bases). Germline-derived CDR1 and CDR2 are SGDLS and YYNGEE. This CDR3 region has 15 residues. The V gene lost 2 bases and the J gene lost 2 bases, with 14 bases spanning the gap. CDR3 residues: CASSVGLGAAYEQYF. The CDR3 DNA sequence: TGTGCCAGCAGCGTTGGTTTAGGGGCCGCCTACGAGCAGTACTTC.

The rearrangement links TRBV5-6 to TRBJ1-1, with TRBD1 matching 7 bases. V lost 2 bases and J lost 2; bases outside the gene matches: 3. From germline, CDR1 is SGHDT and CDR2 YYEEEE. The CDR3 length is 14 residues. The CDR3 protein is CASSFGDRNTEAFF. The CDR3 DNA is TGTGCCAGCAGCTTTGGGGACAGAAACACTGAAGCTTTCTTT.

This sequence joins TRBV11-3 and TRBJ1-1; no clear D. The germline V gene encodes CDR1 SGHNT and CDR2 YENEEA. The V end lost 3 bases, the J end lost 0 bases, and 5 bases lay between the germline ends. The CDR3 covers 13 residues. CDR3 sequence reads: CASSFSMNTEAFF. The CDR3 coding sequence is TGTGCCAGCAGCTTTAGTATGAACACTGAAGCTTTCTTT.

V usage is TRBV6-5 and J usage is TRBJ1-1; D remains unclear. The V end lost 0 bases, the J end lost 4 bases, and 9 bases lay between the germline ends. The CDR3 length is 14 residues. Germline V gene lookup returns CDR1 MNHEY and CDR2 SVGAGI. Here the CDR3 DNA reads TGTGCCAGCAGTTACTCGAAGCGGGCCACTGAAGCTTTCTTT. Protein product: CASSYSKRATEAFF.

This rearrangement joins TRBV19 to TRBJ1-1; D may be TRBD1 (6 bases). Trimming cost V 3 bases and J 0 bases, with 8 bases left between them. The length of the CDR3 is 14 residues. Germline loops: CDR1 LNHDA, CDR2 SQIVND (reference sequence). The CDR3 region is CASSMGALNTEAFF. CDR3 nucleotide sequence: TGTGCCAGTAGTATGGGGGCTTTGAACACTGAAGCTTTCTTT. The full variable domain, with the rest looked up from reference TRBV19 and TRBJ1-1, is DGGITQSPKYLFRKEGQNVTLSCEQNLNHDAMYWYRQDPGQGLRLIYYSQIVNDFQKGDIAEGYSVSREKKESFPLTVTSAQKNPTAFYLCASSMGALNTEAFFGQGTRLTVV.

The V call is TRBV19, the J call TRBJ2-1; a possible D gene is TRBD1 (6 bases). CDR3 length: 16 amino acids. Germline CDR1 is LNHDA and CDR2 is SQIVND (reference sequence). The ends were cut back, 3 bases at V and 0 bases at J, with 12 bases in the middle. DNA for the CDR3: TGTGCCAGTAGTATGGTTCAGGGGAGCTCCTACAATGAGCAGTTCTTC. Protein sequence: CASSMVQGSSYNEQFF.

This chain connects TRBV5-1 to TRBJ1-4, with D possibly TRBD1 on 5 matching bases. CDR1 SGHRS and CDR2 YFSETQ come from the germline V gene. The V and J ends lost 0 bases and 7 bases respectively, with 13 bases between them. This CDR3 region has 15 residues. The CDR3 region is CASSLGNNGGEKLFF. In DNA form, the CDR3 reads TGCGCCAGCAGCTTGGGGAACAACGGGGGTGAAAAACTGTTTTTT. The variable domain in full, with the rest retrieved from reference TRBV5-1 and TRBJ1-4, is KAGVTQTPRYLIKTRGQQVTLSCSPISGHRSVSWYQQTPGQGLQFLFEYFSETQRNKGNFPGRFSGRQFSNSRSEMNVSTLELGDSALYLCASSLGNNGGEKLFFGSGTQLSVL.

In DNA, the CDR3 is TGTGCCAGCAGCCCGACTAGCGGGAGAGTCTACGAGCAGTACTTC. Protein product: CASSPTSGRVYEQYF. The chain recombines TRBV5-6 with TRBJ2-7, with 12 nucleotides matching TRBD2. The germline gives CDR1 SGHDT, CDR2 YYEEEE. V was pared by 4 bases and J by 3 bases, with 5 bases of the junction left unmatched. The CDR3 length is 15 residues. Drawing the rest from reference TRBV5-6 and TRBJ2-7, the complete variable domain is DAGVTQSPTHLIKTRGQQVTLRCSPKSGHDTVSWYQQALGQGPQFIFQYYEEEERQRGNFPDRFSGHQFPNYSSELNVNALLLGDSALYLCASSPTSGRVYEQYFGPGTRLTVT.

The chain combines TRBV5-1 with TRBJ1-1; no clear D. CDR1 and CDR2 (germline): SGHRS, YFSETQ. The CDR3 is made up of 12 amino acids. Trimming pared 7 bases from V and 6 bases from J, leaving 13 bases between. CDR3 bases: TGCGCCAGCCGACGAGGCGATTCTGAAGCTTTCTTT. Translated: CASRRGDSEAFF.

The chain joins TRBV23-1 to TRBJ1-2; D not resolved. TRBV23-1 is sorted into the ORF group, with uncertain function. V lost 0 bases and J 5 bases, leaving 22 bases between the germline ends. This CDR3 comprises 18 residues. The chain's CDR3 is CASSQSRFQRKVGYGYTF. CDR3 nucleotide sequence: TGCGCCAGCAGTCAATCTAGATTCCAGAGAAAGGTGGGTTATGGCTACACCTTC.

The J gene is TRBJ1-5, the V gene TRBV7-9; no firm D call. V lost 1 base, J lost 7 bases, and 11 bases lay in between. Looked up from germline, CDR1 is SEHNR and CDR2 is FQNEAQ (reference sequence). This CDR3 spans 14 amino acids. As DNA, the CDR3 is TGTGCCAGCAGCTTAGGAGGAGGGAGCCAGCCCCAGCATTTT. Its translation: CASSLGGGSQPQHF. The full variable domain, rest sourced from reference TRBV7-9 and TRBJ1-5, is DTGVSQNPRHKITKRGQNVTFRCDPISEHNRLYWYRQTLGQGPEFLTYFQNEAQLEKSRLLSDRFSAERPKGSFSTLEIQRTEQGDSAMYLCASSLGGGSQPQHFGDGTRLSIL.

The V gene is TRBV6-1, the J gene TRBJ1-3, with D hard to call. Trimming removed 5 bases at V and 0 bases at J, with 5 bases between. The CDR3 is made up of 13 amino acids. Germline V gene sequence: CDR1 MNHNS, CDR2 SASEGT. CDR3 sequence: CASSPLSGNTIYF. CDR3 coding DNA: TGTGCCAGCAGTCCCCTCTCTGGAAACACCATATATTTT.

The rearrangement uses TRBV2 and TRBJ2-7; no firm D call. In germline, CDR1 is SNHLY, CDR2 FYNNEI. V dropped 4 bases and J dropped 6 bases, with 4 bases sitting between them. The CDR3 runs to 10 residues. The CDR3: CASSAREQYF. The CDR3 coding sequence is TGTGCCAGCAGTGCGCGCGAGCAGTACTTC.

The chain recombines TRBV19 with TRBJ2-1; D is perhaps TRBD1 (6 bases). CDR1 and CDR2 (germline): LNHDA, SQIVND (reference sequence). This CDR3 region has 15 residues. The V gene lost 5 bases and the J gene lost 0 bases, with 11 bases spanning the gap. The CDR3 reads CASSVPGDSYNEQFF. CDR3 bases: TGTGCCAGTAGTGTACCAGGGGACTCCTACAATGAGCAGTTCTTC.

The chain carries TRBV29-1 and TRBJ1-2; tentatively, D is TRBD1 (6 bases). Germline CDR1 and CDR2: SQVTM and ANQGSEA. The CDR3 covers 12 residues. V was pared by 3 bases and J by 8 bases, with 13 bases between. CDR3 in DNA: TGCAGCGTTGAGTCCTCAGGGGAGGGCTACACCTTC. Protein: CSVESSGEGYTF.

The chain carries TRBV28 and TRBJ1-3; D is unresolved. The CDR3 runs to 14 residues. The V end was cut by 7 bases, the J end by 4 bases, with 14 bases between. CDR1 MDHEN and CDR2 SYDVKM come from the germline V gene. As DNA, the CDR3 is TGTGCCAGCATCATGGGAAAGTCAGGAAACACCATATATTTT. Translation gives CASIMGKSGNTIYF.

The chain uses TRBV14 and TRBJ2-7; weak D call: TRBD2 (6 bases). This CDR3 has 14 amino acids. Trimming shortened V by 4 bases and J by 3 bases, and 13 bases separated the two germline ends. Per the germline V gene, CDR1 is SGHDN and CDR2 is FVKESK. The CDR3 region is CASSRTGTGYEQYF. The DNA for the CDR3 is TGTGCCAGCAGCCGTACCGGGACTGGCTACGAGCAGTACTTC.

This clone was recorded a few times. V is TRBV10-3 and J is TRBJ1-5; D gene ambiguous. The CDR3 has 14 amino acids. Trimming left V 4 bases short and J 3 bases short, with 10 bases between. Germline V gene lookup returns CDR1 ENHRY and CDR2 SYGVKD. The CDR3 spells CAISGGRANQPQHF. CDR3 DNA: TGTGCCATCAGTGGCGGGAGGGCCAATCAGCCCCAGCATTTT.

The count of this clone is one. The chain has TRBV18 and TRBJ1-5; D gene ambiguous. This CDR3 spans 12 amino acids. V lost 3 bases to trimming and J lost 7 bases, with 7 bases between them. The germline V gene has CDR1 KGHSH and CDR2 LQKENI. CDR3 nucleotide sequence: TGTGCCAGCTCACCTTCGTCCCAGCCCCAGCATTTT. This encodes CASSPSSQPQHF.

The chain is built from TRBV5-1 and TRBJ1-5, with D uncertain. CDR1 and CDR2 (germline): SGHRS, YFSETQ. V shed 4 bases and J shed 1 base, with 21 bases lying between them. The CDR3 length is 18 residues. CDR3 sequence reads: CASSPGPRQTGSNQPQHF. The CDR3 nucleotides read TGCGCCAGCAGCCCCGGACCGAGGCAGACGGGGAGCAATCAGCCCCAGCATTTT.

The genes are TRBV7-9 and TRBJ2-1; D unresolved. V lost 4 bases and J lost 1, with 8 bases in between. Germline CDR1 reads SEHNR; CDR2 reads FQNEAQ (reference sequence). This CDR3 has 14 amino acids. The DNA for the CDR3 is TGTGCCAGCAGCTCCATTGGGTCCTACAATGAGCAGTTCTTC. It is translated as CASSSIGSYNEQFF.

This chain uses TRBV5-1 with TRBJ2-7, with 8 bases fitting TRBD1. The trim removed 3 bases at V and 1 base at J, leaving 3 bases unmatched. The CDR3 is made up of 14 amino acids. The V gene's germline CDR1 is SGHRS and CDR2 YFSETQ. The CDR3 DNA is TGCGCCAGCAGCTCTGGACAGGGATCCTACGAGCAGTACTTC. This translates into CASSSGQGSYEQYF.

The rearrangement uses TRBV6-6 and TRBJ1-2; D is perhaps TRBD1 (6 bases). The CDR3 runs to 14 residues. Germline CDR1 is MNHNY and CDR2 is SVGAGI (reference sequence). Trimming pared 2 bases from V and 3 bases from J, leaving 10 bases between. CDR3 residues: CASSYHNRDYGYTF. Written as DNA, the CDR3 is TGTGCCAGCAGTTACCACAACAGGGACTATGGCTACACCTTC.

Concerning this clone itself: No conserved phenylalanine or tryptophan ends this CDR3, so it is likely a read error. The DNA is omitted, as the CDR3 cannot be located on it reliably, and the CDR3 follows TCRdb's listing. The gene calls are TRBV27 and TRBJ2-7; the DNA was not compared with TRBD2, the D call given in the table. Termini included, the CDR3 measures 13 amino acids. Germline CDR1 MNHEY, CDR2 SMNVEV (reference sequence). Here the CDR3 reads CASSFPGHPKRFG.

The chain carries TRBV10-3 and TRBJ1-1, with 9 bases identical to TRBD1. V shed 4 bases and J 1 base; nucleotides not matched to a gene: 4. The CDR3 has 15 residues. CDR1 and CDR2 from the germline V gene are ENHRY and SYGVKD. In DNA, the CDR3 is TGTGCCATCAGTGGTTCGGACAGGGGGAACACTGAAGCTTTCTTT. Residues: CAISGSDRGNTEAFF.

The genes are TRBV7-6 and TRBJ1-4; D remains ambiguous. CDR3 length: 18 residues. The germline V and J ends were trimmed by 0 bases and 4 bases, with 18 bases remaining between them. The germline CDR1 and CDR2 sequences are SGHVS and FNYEAQ. The CDR3 region is CASSLAYKARRGNEKLFF. The CDR3 region has the DNA TGTGCCAGCAGCTTAGCGTATAAAGCACGACGGGGTAATGAAAAACTGTTTTTT.